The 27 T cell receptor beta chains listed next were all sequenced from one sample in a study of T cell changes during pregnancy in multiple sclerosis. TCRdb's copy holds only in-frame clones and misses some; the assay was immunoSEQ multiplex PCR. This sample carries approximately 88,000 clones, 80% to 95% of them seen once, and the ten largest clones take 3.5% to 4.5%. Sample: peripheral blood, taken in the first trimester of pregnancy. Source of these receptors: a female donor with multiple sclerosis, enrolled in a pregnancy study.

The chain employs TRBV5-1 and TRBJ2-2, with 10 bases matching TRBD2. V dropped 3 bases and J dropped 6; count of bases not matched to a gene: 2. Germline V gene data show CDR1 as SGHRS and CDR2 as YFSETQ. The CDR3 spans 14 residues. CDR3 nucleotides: TGCGCCAGCAGCTGGACTAGCGGCCCCGGGGAGCTGTTTTTT. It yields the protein CASSWTSGPGELFF.

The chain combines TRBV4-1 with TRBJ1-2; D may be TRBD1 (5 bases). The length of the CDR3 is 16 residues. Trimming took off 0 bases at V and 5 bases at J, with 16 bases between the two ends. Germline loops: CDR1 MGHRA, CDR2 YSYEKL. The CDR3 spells CASSQDLWTSPYGYTF. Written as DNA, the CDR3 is TGCGCCAGCAGCCAAGACCTCTGGACAAGTCCATATGGCTACACCTTC.

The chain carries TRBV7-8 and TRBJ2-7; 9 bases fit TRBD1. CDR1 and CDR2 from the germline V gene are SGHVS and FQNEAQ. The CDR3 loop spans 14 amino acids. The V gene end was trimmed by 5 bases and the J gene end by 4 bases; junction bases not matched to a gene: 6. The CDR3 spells CASSRNRGQYEQYF. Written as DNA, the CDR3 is TGTGCCAGCAGCCGAAACAGGGGGCAGTACGAGCAGTACTTC.

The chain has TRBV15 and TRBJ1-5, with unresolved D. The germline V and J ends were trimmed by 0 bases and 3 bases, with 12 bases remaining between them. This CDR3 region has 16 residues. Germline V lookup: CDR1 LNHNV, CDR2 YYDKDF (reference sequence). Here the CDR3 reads CATSRDRAGNNQPQHF. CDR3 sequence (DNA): TGTGCCACCAGCAGAGATCGGGCGGGGAACAATCAGCCCCAGCATTTT.

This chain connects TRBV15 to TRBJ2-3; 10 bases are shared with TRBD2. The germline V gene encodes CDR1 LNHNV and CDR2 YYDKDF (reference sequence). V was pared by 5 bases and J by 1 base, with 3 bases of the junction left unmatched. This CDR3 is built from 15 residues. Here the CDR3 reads CATSLLAGGTDTQYF. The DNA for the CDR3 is TGTGCCACCAGCCTGCTAGCGGGGGGCACAGATACGCAGTATTTT.

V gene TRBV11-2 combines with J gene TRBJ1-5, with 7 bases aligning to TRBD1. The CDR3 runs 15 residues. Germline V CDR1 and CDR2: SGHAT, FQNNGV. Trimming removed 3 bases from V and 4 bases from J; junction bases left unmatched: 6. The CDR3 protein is CASSLTQGRNQPQHF. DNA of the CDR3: TGTGCCAGCAGCTTGACACAGGGGCGGAATCAGCCCCAGCATTTT.

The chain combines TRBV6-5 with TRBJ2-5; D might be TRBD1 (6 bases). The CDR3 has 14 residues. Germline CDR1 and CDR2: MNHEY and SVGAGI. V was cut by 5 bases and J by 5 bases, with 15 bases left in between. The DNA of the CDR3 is TGTGCCAGCAGTAACGAGGGGGTTGGGGAGACCCAGTACTTC. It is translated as CASSNEGVGETQYF.

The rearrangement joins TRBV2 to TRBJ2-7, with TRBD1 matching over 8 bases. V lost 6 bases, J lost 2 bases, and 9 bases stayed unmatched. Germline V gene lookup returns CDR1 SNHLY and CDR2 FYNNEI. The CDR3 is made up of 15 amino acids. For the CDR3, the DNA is TGTGCCAGCAGCGCCGGGACAGGATATACCTACGAGCAGTACTTC. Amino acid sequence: CASSAGTGYTYEQYF.

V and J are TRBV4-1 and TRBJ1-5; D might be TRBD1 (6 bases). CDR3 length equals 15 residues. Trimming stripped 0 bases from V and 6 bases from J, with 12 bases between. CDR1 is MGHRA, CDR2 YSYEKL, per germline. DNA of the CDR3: TGCGCCAGCAGCCAAGACCAAGGGGGGGCTCAGCCCCAGCATTTT. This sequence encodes CASSQDQGGAQPQHF.

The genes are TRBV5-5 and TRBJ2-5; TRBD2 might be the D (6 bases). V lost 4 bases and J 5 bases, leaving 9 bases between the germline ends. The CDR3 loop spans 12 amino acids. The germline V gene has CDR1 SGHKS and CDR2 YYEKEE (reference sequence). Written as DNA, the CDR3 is TGTGCCAGCAGCGACGCGGGGGAGACCCAGTACTTC. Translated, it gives CASSDAGETQYF.

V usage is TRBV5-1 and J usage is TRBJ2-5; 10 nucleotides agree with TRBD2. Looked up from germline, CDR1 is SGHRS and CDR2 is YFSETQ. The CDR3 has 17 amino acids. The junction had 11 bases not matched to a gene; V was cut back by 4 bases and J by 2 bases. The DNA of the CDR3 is TGCGCCAGCAGCACCCGACTAGCGGGCCCAAATCAAGAGACCCAGTACTTC. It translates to CASSTRLAGPNQETQYF.

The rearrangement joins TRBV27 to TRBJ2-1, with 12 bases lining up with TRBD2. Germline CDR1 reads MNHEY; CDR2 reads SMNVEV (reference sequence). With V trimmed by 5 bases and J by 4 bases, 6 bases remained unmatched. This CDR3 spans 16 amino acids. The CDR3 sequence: CASSPPLAGGYNEQFF. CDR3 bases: TGTGCCAGCAGTCCACCCCTAGCGGGGGGGTACAATGAGCAGTTCTTC.

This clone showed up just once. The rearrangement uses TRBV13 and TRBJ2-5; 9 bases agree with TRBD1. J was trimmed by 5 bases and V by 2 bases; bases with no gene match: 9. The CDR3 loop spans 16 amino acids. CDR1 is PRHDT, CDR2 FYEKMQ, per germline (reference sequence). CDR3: CASSLSGQGSEETQYF. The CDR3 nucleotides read TGTGCCAGCAGCTTATCGGGACAGGGTTCGGAGGAGACCCAGTACTTC.

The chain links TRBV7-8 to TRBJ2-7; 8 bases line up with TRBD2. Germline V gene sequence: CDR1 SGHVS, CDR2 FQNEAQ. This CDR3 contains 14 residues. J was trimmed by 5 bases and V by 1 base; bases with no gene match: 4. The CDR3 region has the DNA TGTGCCAGCAGCTTAGTTAGCGGGGCTGACGAGCAGTACTTC. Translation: CASSLVSGADEQYF.

The CDR3 DNA follows: TGCGCCAGCAGCTACGGACAGGACACAGATACGCAGTATTTT. It is translated as CASSYGQDTDTQYF. The chain combines TRBV5-1 with TRBJ2-3; 7 positions agree with TRBD1. Unmatched junction bases numbered 3, after V lost 3 bases and J lost 2 bases. CDR1 is SGHRS, CDR2 YFSETQ, per germline. The CDR3 runs 14 residues.

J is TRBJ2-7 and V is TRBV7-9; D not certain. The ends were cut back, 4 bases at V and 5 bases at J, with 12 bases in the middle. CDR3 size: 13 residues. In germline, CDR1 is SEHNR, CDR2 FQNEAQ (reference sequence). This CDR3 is CASSSSLADEQYF. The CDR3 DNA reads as TGTGCCAGCAGCTCCTCGTTGGCCGACGAGCAGTACTTC.

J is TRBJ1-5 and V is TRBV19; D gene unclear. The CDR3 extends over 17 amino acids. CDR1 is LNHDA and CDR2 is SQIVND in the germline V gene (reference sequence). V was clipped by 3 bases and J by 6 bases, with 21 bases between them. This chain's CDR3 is CASSMPPTRPAGQPQHF. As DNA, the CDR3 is TGTGCCAGTAGTATGCCCCCAACCCGGCCGGCAGGTCAGCCCCAGCATTTT.

CDR3 sequence reads: CASAGNSYEQYF. Written as DNA, the CDR3 is TGTGCCAGCGCCGGGAACTCCTACGAGCAGTACTTC. The rearrangement joins TRBV11-2 to TRBJ2-7; a weak D match, TRBD2 (5 bases). The CDR3 loop spans 12 amino acids. Trimming cost V 8 bases and J 0 bases, with 8 bases left between them. Germline CDR1 SGHAT, CDR2 FQNNGV.

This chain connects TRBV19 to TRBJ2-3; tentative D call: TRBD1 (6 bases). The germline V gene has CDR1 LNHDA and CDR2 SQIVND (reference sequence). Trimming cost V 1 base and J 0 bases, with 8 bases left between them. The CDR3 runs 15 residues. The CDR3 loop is CASSIGRGSTDTQYF. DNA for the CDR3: TGTGCCAGTAGTATAGGCAGGGGTAGCACAGATACGCAGTATTTT.

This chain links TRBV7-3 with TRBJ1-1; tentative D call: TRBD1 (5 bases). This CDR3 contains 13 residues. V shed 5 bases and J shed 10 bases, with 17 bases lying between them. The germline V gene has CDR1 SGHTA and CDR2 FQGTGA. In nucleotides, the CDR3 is TGTGCCAGCAGCCCAGTCGAGCGGGGACGAGCTTTCTTT. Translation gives CASSPVERGRAFF. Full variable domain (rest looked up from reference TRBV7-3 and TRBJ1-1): GAGVSQTPSNKVTEKGKYVELRCDPISGHTALYWYRQSLGQGPEFLIYFQGTGAADDSGLPNDRFFAVRPEGSVSTLKIQRTERGDSAVYLCASSPVERGRAFFGQGTRLTVV.

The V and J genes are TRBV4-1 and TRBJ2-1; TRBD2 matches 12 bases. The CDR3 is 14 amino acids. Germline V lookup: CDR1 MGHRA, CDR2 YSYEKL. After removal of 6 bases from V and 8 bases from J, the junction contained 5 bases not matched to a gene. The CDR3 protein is CASRALAGGHEQFF. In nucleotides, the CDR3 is TGCGCCAGCAGAGCACTAGCGGGGGGTCATGAGCAGTTCTTC.

CDR3 in amino acids: CASSFRLAGAPSTDTQYF. In DNA, the CDR3 is TGTGCCAGCAGCTTTAGACTAGCGGGGGCCCCTAGCACAGATACGCAGTATTTT. This chain joins TRBV5-6 and TRBJ2-3; 12 positions agree with TRBD2. Germline-derived CDR1 and CDR2 are SGHDT and YYEEEE. The CDR3 is 18 amino acids. V shed 2 bases, J shed 0 bases, and the junction held 7 bases outside the gene matches.

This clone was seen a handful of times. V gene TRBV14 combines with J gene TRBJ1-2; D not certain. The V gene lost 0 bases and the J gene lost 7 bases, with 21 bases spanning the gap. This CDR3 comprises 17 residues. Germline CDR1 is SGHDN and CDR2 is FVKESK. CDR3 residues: CASSQDSGRPELTGYTF. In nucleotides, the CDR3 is TGTGCCAGCAGCCAAGATAGCGGGAGGCCAGAGTTGACTGGCTACACCTTC.

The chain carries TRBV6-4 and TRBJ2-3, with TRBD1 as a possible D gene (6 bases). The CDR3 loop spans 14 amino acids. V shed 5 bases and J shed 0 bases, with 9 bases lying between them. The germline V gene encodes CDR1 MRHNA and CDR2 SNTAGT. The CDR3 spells CASSYGGSTDTQYF. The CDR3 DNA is TGTGCCAGCAGTTATGGGGGCAGCACAGATACGCAGTATTTT.

The DNA of the CDR3 is TGTGCCAGCCGTCCAGGGGGCGACTATGGCTACACCTTC. This sequence encodes CASRPGGDYGYTF. This chain links TRBV27 with TRBJ1-2; 8 nucleotides line up with TRBD1. With 8 bases clipped from V and 3 bases from J, the junction kept 5 bases outside the gene matches. Germline V CDR1 and CDR2: MNHEY, SMNVEV (reference sequence). The CDR3 runs to 13 residues.

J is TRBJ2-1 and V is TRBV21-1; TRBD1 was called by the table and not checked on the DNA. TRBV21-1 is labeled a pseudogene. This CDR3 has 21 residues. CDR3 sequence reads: CASSKERDRGHGRDTYNEQFF. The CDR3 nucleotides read TGTGCCAGCAGCAAAGAAAGAGACAGGGGGCATGGTCGGGACACCTACAATGAGCAGTTCTTC.

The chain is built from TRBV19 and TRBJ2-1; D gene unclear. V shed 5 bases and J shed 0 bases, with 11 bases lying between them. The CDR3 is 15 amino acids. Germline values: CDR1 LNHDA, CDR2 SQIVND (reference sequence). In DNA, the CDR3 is TGTGCCAGTAGTTTACCCCCGAGCTCCTACAATGAGCAGTTCTTC. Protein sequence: CASSLPPSSYNEQFF.